The rows below give T cell receptor beta chains drawn from one sample of a study of PD-L1 blockade in urothelial cancer. TCRdb's copy holds only in-frame clones and misses some; the assay was immunoSEQ multiplex PCR. The sample holds more than 95,000 clones, approximately 85% seen once. The sample was PBMCs, taken around atezolizumab (anti-PD-L1) treatment. These receptors all come from a man aged 45 to 65 with urothelial cancer. Both conserved end residues are part of each CDR3. D genes are given only for firm matches. Some rows have no size entry. The others give once, few or many, or a class for an expanded clone.

J gene: TRBJ2-3
D gene: .
clone size: .
V gene: TRBV5-1
CDR3 protein: CASSLTSYSTDTQYF
CDR3 DNA: TGCGCCAGCAGCTTGACTAGTTATAGCACAGATACGCAGTATTTT

J gene: TRBJ1-1
D gene: .
clone size: .
V gene: TRBV6-5
CDR3 protein: CASSLRGTTEAFF
CDR3 DNA: TGTGCCAGCAGTCTTCGTGGGACTACTGAAGCTTTCTTT

J gene: TRBJ2-7
D gene: .
clone size: .
V gene: TRBV5-5
CDR3 protein: CASSLRDLAEQYF
CDR3 DNA: TGTGCCAGCAGCCTACGGGACTTAGCCGAGCAGTACTTC

J gene: TRBJ2-2
D gene: .
clone size: few
V gene: TRBV7-2
CDR3 protein: CASSPTRSQANTGELFF
CDR3 DNA: TGTGCCAGCAGCCCCACAAGATCTCAGGCGAACACCGGGGAGCTGTTTTTT

J gene: TRBJ2-3
D gene: TRBD2
clone size: .
V gene: TRBV6-4
CDR3 protein: CASGPRLAGGSDTQYF
CDR3 DNA: TGTGCCAGCGGGCCTAGGCTAGCGGGAGGGAGCGATACGCAGTATTTT

J gene: TRBJ2-7
D gene: TRBD2
clone size: .
V gene: TRBV27
CDR3 protein: CASSLGSSGSYEQYF
CDR3 DNA: TGTGCCAGCAGTTTAGGGTCTAGCGGGTCCTACGAGCAGTACTTC

J gene: TRBJ2-1
D gene: .
clone size: .
V gene: TRBV28
CDR3 protein: CASSLNPSSYNEQFF
CDR3 DNA: TGTGCCAGCAGTTTAAATCCTAGCTCCTACAATGAGCAGTTCTTC

J gene: TRBJ2-2
D gene: TRBD2
clone size: .
V gene: TRBV7-2
CDR3 protein: CASSRTSGRAWGELFF
CDR3 DNA: TGTGCCAGCAGCCGGACTAGCGGGAGGGCCTGGGGGGAGCTGTTTTTT

J gene: TRBJ1-2
D gene: TRBD1
clone size: few
V gene: TRBV5-4
CDR3 protein: CASSQAKEGAGGYTF
CDR3 DNA: TGTGCCAGCAGCCAAGCTAAGGAGGGGGCAGGTGGCTACACCTTC

J gene: TRBJ2-1
D gene: .
clone size: .
V gene: TRBV15
CDR3 protein: CATSRDRDTYNEQFF
CDR3 DNA: TGTGCCACCAGCAGAGATCGGGACACATACAATGAGCAGTTCTTC

J gene: TRBJ1-2
D gene: TRBD1
clone size: .
V gene: TRBV10-3
CDR3 protein: CAAHGQGEWGYTF
CDR3 DNA: TGTGCCGCCCACGGACAGGGCGAGTGGGGCTACACCTTC

J gene: TRBJ2-7
D gene: .
clone size: .
V gene: TRBV11-2
CDR3 protein: CASSVTGSEQYF
CDR3 DNA: TGTGCCAGCAGCGTTACAGGGTCCGAGCAGTACTTC

J gene: TRBJ1-3
D gene: .
clone size: .
V gene: TRBV7-9
CDR3 protein: CASSLSVSGNTIYF
CDR3 DNA: TGTGCCAGCAGCTTATCCGTCTCTGGAAACACCATATATTTT

J gene: TRBJ2-7
D gene: .
clone size: .
V gene: TRBV30
CDR3 protein: CAWRGTPSSYEQYF
CDR3 DNA: TGTGCCTGGAGGGGGACTCCCAGCTCCTACGAGCAGTACTTC

J gene: TRBJ1-6
D gene: .
clone size: .
V gene: TRBV7-2
CDR3 protein: CASSLFDSPLHF
CDR3 DNA: TGTGCCAGCAGCTTATTCGATTCACCCCTCCACTTT

J gene: TRBJ2-1
D gene: TRBD2
clone size: once
V gene: TRBV6-5
CDR3 protein: CASSSTSGVWDEQFF
CDR3 DNA: TGTGCCAGCAGTTCGACTAGCGGGGTTTGGGATGAGCAGTTCTTC

J gene: TRBJ2-3
D gene: TRBD1
clone size: .
V gene: TRBV18
CDR3 protein: CASSPLRTGDTDTQYF
CDR3 DNA: TGTGCCAGCTCTCCCCTCCGGACAGGGGACACAGATACGCAGTATTTT

J gene: TRBJ2-3
D gene: TRBD2
clone size: once
V gene: TRBV9
CDR3 protein: CASSVGASGKDTQYF
CDR3 DNA: TGTGCCAGCAGCGTAGGGGCTAGCGGGAAAGATACGCAGTATTTT

J gene: TRBJ2-1
D gene: .
clone size: few
V gene: TRBV28
CDR3 protein: CASSSGTLNEQFF
CDR3 DNA: TGTGCCAGCAGTTCCGGGACACTAAATGAGCAGTTCTTC

J gene: TRBJ1-1
D gene: .
clone size: .
V gene: TRBV15
CDR3 protein: CATSRDDRKNTEAFF
CDR3 DNA: TGTGCCACCAGCAGAGATGACAGAAAGAACACTGAAGCTTTCTTT

J gene: TRBJ2-7
D gene: TRBD2
clone size: once
V gene: TRBV4-2
CDR3 protein: CASSQEMTSGSDEQYF
CDR3 DNA: TGTGCCAGCAGCCAAGAAATGACTAGCGGGAGCGACGAGCAGTACTTC

J gene: TRBJ1-3
D gene: .
clone size: .
V gene: TRBV15
CDR3 protein: CATSSDNSGNTIYF
CDR3 DNA: TGTGCCACCAGCAGTGACAACTCTGGAAACACCATATATTTT

J gene: TRBJ2-1
D gene: TRBD2
clone size: .
V gene: TRBV6-4
CDR3 protein: CASRPLAGVPNEQFF
CDR3 DNA: TGTGCCAGCAGACCACTAGCGGGGGTACCCAATGAGCAGTTCTTC

J gene: TRBJ1-6
D gene: TRBD1
clone size: .
V gene: TRBV5-1
CDR3 protein: CASSEDRVPLHF
CDR3 DNA: TGCGCCAGCAGCGAGGACAGGGTTCCCCTCCACTTT

J gene: TRBJ2-5
D gene: .
clone size: .
V gene: TRBV7-6
CDR3 protein: CASSPGAGTQYF
CDR3 DNA: TGTGCCAGCAGCCCAGGAGCGGGGACCCAGTACTTC

J gene: TRBJ1-5
D gene: .
clone size: .
V gene: TRBV28
CDR3 protein: CASRESYNQPQHF
CDR3 DNA: TGTGCCAGCAGGGAGTCGTATAATCAGCCCCAGCATTTT

J gene: TRBJ1-1
D gene: .
clone size: .
V gene: TRBV7-2
CDR3 protein: CASSFTPGYTEAFF
CDR3 DNA: TGTGCCAGCAGCTTCACCCCAGGGTACACTGAAGCTTTCTTT

J gene: TRBJ2-2
D gene: .
clone size: medium-sized
V gene: TRBV5-7
CDR3 protein: CASSLGGDTNTGELFF
CDR3 DNA: TGTGCCAGCAGCTTGGGAGGGGACACTAACACCGGGGAGCTGTTTTTT

J gene: TRBJ2-3
D gene: TRBD1
clone size: .
V gene: TRBV18
CDR3 protein: CASSPGQGGTDTQYF
CDR3 DNA: TGTGCCAGCTCACCCGGACAGGGCGGCACAGATACGCAGTATTTT

J gene: TRBJ2-6
D gene: .
clone size: .
V gene: TRBV28
CDR3 protein: CASSLVPYRVGGANVLTF
CDR3 DNA: TGTGCCAGCAGTTTGGTCCCTTACAGGGTTGGTGGGGCCAACGTCCTGACTTTC

J gene: TRBJ2-7
D gene: TRBD2
clone size: .
V gene: TRBV14
CDR3 protein: CASSPWTSGNMYEQYF
CDR3 DNA: TGTGCCAGCAGCCCTTGGACTAGCGGGAATATGTACGAGCAGTACTTC

J gene: TRBJ2-1
D gene: TRBD2
clone size: .
V gene: TRBV10-3
CDR3 protein: CATGAGGEQFF
CDR3 DNA: TGTGCCACCGGAGCGGGAGGAGAGCAGTTCTTC

J gene: TRBJ1-4
D gene: TRBD1
clone size: .
V gene: TRBV5-1
CDR3 protein: CASSIGQGALGEKLFF
CDR3 DNA: TGCGCCAGCAGCATCGGACAGGGGGCGCTTGGGGAAAAACTGTTTTTT

J gene: TRBJ1-4
D gene: TRBD1
clone size: .
V gene: TRBV11-1
CDR3 protein: CASSPQGAGEKLFF
CDR3 DNA: TGTGCCAGCAGCCCTCAGGGGGCTGGAGAAAAACTGTTTTTT

J gene: TRBJ2-7
D gene: TRBD1
clone size: .
V gene: TRBV19
CDR3 protein: CASSIGGQSYEQYF
CDR3 DNA: TGTGCCAGTAGTATTGGGGGACAGTCTTACGAGCAGTACTTC

J gene: TRBJ2-3
D gene: TRBD2
clone size: .
V gene: TRBV4-1
CDR3 protein: CASSHRFSGRADTDTQYF
CDR3 DNA: TGCGCCAGCAGCCATAGATTTAGCGGGAGGGCCGATACAGATACGCAGTATTTT

J gene: TRBJ1-2
D gene: TRBD1
clone size: .
V gene: TRBV19
CDR3 protein: CASSIGTGGSYGYTF
CDR3 DNA: TGTGCCAGTAGTATAGGCACAGGGGGAAGCTATGGCTACACCTTC

J gene: TRBJ1-4
D gene: TRBD1
clone size: .
V gene: TRBV30
CDR3 protein: CAWSRGQQGQKLFF
CDR3 DNA: TGTGCCTGGAGTCGGGGACAGCAAGGGCAAAAACTGTTTTTT

J gene: TRBJ2-1
D gene: TRBD1
clone size: .
V gene: TRBV15
CDR3 protein: CATGTGSIDEQFF
CDR3 DNA: TGTGCCACCGGGACAGGGTCGATCGATGAGCAGTTCTTC

J gene: TRBJ2-5
D gene: .
clone size: .
V gene: TRBV15
CDR3 protein: CATSRAQETQYF
CDR3 DNA: TGTGCCACCAGCAGAGCGCAAGAGACCCAGTACTTC

J gene: TRBJ2-2
D gene: .
clone size: .
V gene: TRBV6-5
CDR3 protein: CASSYGRNTGELFF
CDR3 DNA: TGTGCCAGCAGTTACGGGAGGAACACCGGGGAGCTGTTTTTT

J gene: TRBJ1-3
D gene: .
clone size: .
V gene: TRBV4-1
CDR3 protein: CASSQGQRNTIYF
CDR3 DNA: TGCGCCAGCAGCCAAGGACAGCGAAACACCATATATTTT

J gene: TRBJ1-1
D gene: .
clone size: .
V gene: TRBV7-9
CDR3 protein: CASSLAGYLNTEAFF
CDR3 DNA: TGTGCCAGCAGCTTAGCCGGGTATCTGAACACTGAAGCTTTCTTT

J gene: TRBJ2-4
D gene: .
clone size: .
V gene: TRBV19
CDR3 protein: CASRMAGIPVGAKNIQYF
CDR3 DNA: TGTGCCAGTAGAATGGCAGGGATACCCGTCGGGGCCAAAAACATTCAGTACTTC

J gene: TRBJ2-2
D gene: TRBD2
clone size: .
V gene: TRBV19
CDR3 protein: CASGLAGEAGELFF
CDR3 DNA: TGTGCCAGTGGTTTAGCGGGAGAGGCCGGGGAGCTGTTTTTT

J gene: TRBJ2-7
D gene: TRBD2
clone size: .
V gene: TRBV4-2
CDR3 protein: CASSPRASGPYEQYF
CDR3 DNA: TGTGCCAGCAGCCCCCGGGCTAGCGGGCCCTACGAGCAGTACTTC

J gene: TRBJ2-7
D gene: TRBD1
clone size: .
V gene: TRBV19
CDR3 protein: CASSRQGGHEQYF
CDR3 DNA: TGTGCCAGTAGTCGACAGGGGGGCCACGAGCAGTACTTC

J gene: TRBJ1-6
D gene: TRBD1
clone size: once
V gene: TRBV9
CDR3 protein: CASSGGGINNSPLHF
CDR3 DNA: TGTGCCAGCAGCGGAGGGGGCATCAATAATTCACCCCTCCACTTT